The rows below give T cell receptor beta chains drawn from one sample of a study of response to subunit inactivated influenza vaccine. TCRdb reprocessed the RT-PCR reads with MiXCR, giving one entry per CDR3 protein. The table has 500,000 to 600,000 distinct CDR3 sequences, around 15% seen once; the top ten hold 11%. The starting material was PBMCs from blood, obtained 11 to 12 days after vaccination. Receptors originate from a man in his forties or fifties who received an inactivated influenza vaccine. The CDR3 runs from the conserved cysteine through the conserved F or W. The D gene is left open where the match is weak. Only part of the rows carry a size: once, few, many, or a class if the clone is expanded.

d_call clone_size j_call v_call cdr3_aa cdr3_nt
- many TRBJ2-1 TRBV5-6 CASSLWRGDTYNEQFF TGTGCCAGCAGCTTGTGGCGGGGAGACACTTACAATGAGCAGTTCTTC
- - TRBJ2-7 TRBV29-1 CSVAQGDEQYF TGCAGCGTTGCCCAGGGAGACGAGCAGTACTTC
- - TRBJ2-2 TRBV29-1 CSVERRDGAHPGELFF TGCAGCGTTGAGAGACGGGACGGCGCCCATCCCGGGGAGCTGTTTTTT
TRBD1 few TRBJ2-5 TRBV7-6 CASSFTGGYQETQYF TGTGCCAGCAGCTTTACAGGGGGCTACCAAGAGACCCAGTACTTC
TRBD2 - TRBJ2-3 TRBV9 CASSVSPAGGTDTQYF TGTGCCAGCAGCGTCTCCCCAGCGGGAGGGACAGATACGCAGTATTTT
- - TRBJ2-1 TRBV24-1 CATGYNYNEQFF TGTGCCACCGGGTATAACTACAATGAGCAGTTCTTC
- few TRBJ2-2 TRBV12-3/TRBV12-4 CASSFGLGAAGELFF TGTGCCAGCAGTTTTGGGTTGGGGGCAGCCGGGGAGCTGTTTTTT
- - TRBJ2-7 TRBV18 CASSAVRGSHEQYF TGTGCCAGCTCCGCCGTGCGGGGTTCCCACGAGCAGTACTTC
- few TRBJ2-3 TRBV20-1 CSARGENTDTQYF TGCAGTGCTAGGGGGGAAAACACAGATACGCAGTATTTT
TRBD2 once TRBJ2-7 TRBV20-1 CSARLAGAYEQYF TGCAGTGCTCGACTAGCGGGAGCCTACGAGCAGTACTTC
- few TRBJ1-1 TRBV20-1 CSARETANTEAFF TGCAGTGCAAGGGAGACAGCGAACACTGAAGCTTTCTTT
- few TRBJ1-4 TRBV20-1 CSARVGTGEKLFF TGCAGTGCTAGAGTTGGGACGGGGGAAAAACTGTTTTTT
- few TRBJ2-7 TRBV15 CATSRVGVAYEQYF TGTGCCACCAGCAGAGTTGGGGTCGCCTACGAGCAGTACTTC
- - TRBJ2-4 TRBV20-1 CSASGQRAKNIQYF TGCAGTGCTAGTGGACAGAGAGCCAAAAACATTCAGTACTTC
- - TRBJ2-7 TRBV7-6 CASSLRGVGPYEQYF TGTGCCAGCAGCTTAAGGGGGGTAGGCCCCTACGAGCAGTACTTC
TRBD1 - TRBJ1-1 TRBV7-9 CASSRQGESAEAFF TGTGCCAGCAGCCGACAGGGAGAATCAGCTGAAGCTTTCTTT
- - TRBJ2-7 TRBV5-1 CASSFSGDVYEQYF TGCGCCAGCAGCTTCTCCGGGGACGTCTACGAGCAGTACTTC
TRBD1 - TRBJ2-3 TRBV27 CASSLMWATGAADTQYF TGTGCCAGCAGTTTAATGTGGGCGACAGGGGCGGCAGATACGCAGTATTTT
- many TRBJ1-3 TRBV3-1 CASSQAGVSGNTIYF TGTGCCAGCAGCCAAGCAGGGGTCTCTGGAAACACCATATATTTT
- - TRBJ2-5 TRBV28 CASSPQGWETQYF TGTGCCAGCAGTCCACAGGGTTGGGAGACCCAGTACTTC
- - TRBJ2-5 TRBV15 CATSRAQSSETQYF TGTGCCACCAGCAGAGCCCAAAGTTCGGAGACCCAGTACTTC
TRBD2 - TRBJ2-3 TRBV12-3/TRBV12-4 CASSLDRLASQYF TGTGCCAGCAGTTTGGACAGACTAGCGTCGCAGTATTTT
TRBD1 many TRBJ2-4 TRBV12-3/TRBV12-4 CASSPRGWAIKNIQYF TGTGCCAGCAGCCCCAGGGGGTGGGCTATAAAAAACATTCAGTACTTC
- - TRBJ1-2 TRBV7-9 CASSVSRAYYGYTF TGTGCCAGCAGCGTCTCCAGGGCCTACTATGGCTACACCTTC
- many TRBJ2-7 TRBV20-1 CSSTNRYEQYF TGCAGTTCAACCAACCGCTACGAGCAGTACTTC
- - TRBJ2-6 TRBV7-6 CASSSLSSGANVLTF TGTGCCAGCAGCTCCCTCAGCTCTGGGGCCAACGTCCTGACTTTC
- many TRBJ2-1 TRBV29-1 CSVEYLAEGDNEQFF TGCAGCGTTGAATACCTAGCGGAGGGGGACAATGAGCAGTTCTTC
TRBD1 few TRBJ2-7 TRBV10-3 CAISESGQAPTGQYF TGTGCCATCAGTGAGTCGGGACAGGCACCTACTGGGCAGTACTTC
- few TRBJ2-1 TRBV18 CASSPPVNEQFF TGTGCCAGCTCACCACCAGTGAATGAGCAGTTCTTC
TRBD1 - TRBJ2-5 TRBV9 CASSVLGQEHETQYF TGTGCCAGCAGCGTATTGGGACAGGAGCACGAGACCCAGTACTTC
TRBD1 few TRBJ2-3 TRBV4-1 CASSHLWDRKKTDTQYF TGCGCCAGCAGCCACCTCTGGGACAGGAAAAAAACAGATACGCAGTATTTT
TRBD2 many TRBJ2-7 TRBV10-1 CASSESVSGGAWFYEQYF TGCGCCAGCAGTGAGTCGGTTAGCGGGGGCGCGTGGTTCTACGAGCAGTACTTC
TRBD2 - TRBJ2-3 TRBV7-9 CASSSPRLAGVTDTQYF TGTGCCAGCAGCTCTCCCCGACTAGCGGGAGTGACAGATACGCAGTATTTT
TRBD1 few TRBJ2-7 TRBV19 CASSIRTGLHEQYF TGTGCCAGTAGTATACGGACAGGTCTGCACGAGCAGTACTTC
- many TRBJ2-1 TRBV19 CASSIDRSSYNEQFF TGTGCCAGCTCAATCGACAGGAGCTCCTACAATGAGCAGTTCTTC
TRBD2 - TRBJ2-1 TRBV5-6 CASSQLPLAGGRNEQFF TGTGCCAGCAGCCAACTACCACTAGCGGGAGGACGAAATGAGCAGTTCTTC
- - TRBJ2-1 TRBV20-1 CSARQGSGDNEQFF TGCAGTGCTAGACAGGGGAGTGGAGACAATGAGCAGTTCTTC
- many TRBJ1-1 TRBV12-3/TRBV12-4 CASSFQRHTEAFF TGTGCCAGCAGTTTTCAGCGGCACACTGAAGCTTTCTTT
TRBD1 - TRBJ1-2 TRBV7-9 CASSFQQGVYGYTF TGTGCCAGCAGCTTTCAACAGGGGGTCTATGGCTACACCTTC
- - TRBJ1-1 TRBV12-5 CASGLVGAAAALNTEAFF TGTGCTAGTGGTTTGGTAGGGGCAGCGGCAGCCTTAAACACTGAAGCTTTCTTT
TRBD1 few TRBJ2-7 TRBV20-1 CSARDQLPAAGGIYEQYF TGCAGTGCTAGAGATCAACTGCCGGCGGCAGGGGGCATCTACGAGCAGTACTTC
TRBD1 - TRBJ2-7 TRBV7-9 CASSLNPGQGGDEQYF TGTGCCAGCAGCTTAAATCCGGGACAGGGAGGCGACGAGCAGTACTTC
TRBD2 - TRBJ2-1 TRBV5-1 CASSWAVTSGSNEQFF TGCGCCAGCAGCTGGGCCGTGACTAGCGGGAGCAATGAGCAGTTCTTC
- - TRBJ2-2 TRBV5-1 CASRQRTGGTGELFF TGCGCCAGCAGGCAGCGAACCGGGGGCACCGGGGAGCTGTTTTTT
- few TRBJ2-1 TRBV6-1 CASRDPQTYNEQFF TGTGCCAGCAGAGACCCCCAAACTTACAATGAGCAGTTCTTC
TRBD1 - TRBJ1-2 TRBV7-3 CASSQTGTGTYGYTF TGTGCCAGCAGCCAAACCGGGACAGGGACATATGGCTACACCTTC
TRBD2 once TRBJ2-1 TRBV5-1 CASSELAGANERFF TGCGCGAGCAGCGAACTAGCGGGGGCTAATGAGCGGTTCTTC